What follows describes a single T cell receptor beta chain. Its recognized antigen is unknown. Base qualities are not provided; no much larger clone lies one nucleotide away. The sample comes from a study of tissue T cells after allogeneic stem cell transplantation (dated by TCRdb to the early 2020s). Turning to the overall study: All GVHD patients received grafts from donors, several unmodified and three CD34-selected to deplete T cells. If a tissue had multiple samples, a pathologist reviewed H&E sections so that samples with histologically apparent lymphocytes got priority for sequencing. The human part of the study was a prospective observational study with no blinding and no randomization. The study profiled TCR beta repertoires across many tissues from research autopsies of patients with and without GVHD, plus mouse models of GVHD. Results the study describes overall, beyond this receptor: In both patients and mice, only a limited portion of the TCR repertoire detected in tissues was captured by blood and spleen T cells. Which tissue TCRs were alloreactive or antigen-specific was not determined in the study, and some clones might have been persisting host cells. Few T cell clones were found to be shared across patients, but shared repertoire signatures across patients were revealed in a tissue-specific fashion by motif-based clustering. The patient cohort was small and clinically heterogeneous, and sampling depth was acknowledged as a limitation. Within patients, how anatomically similar tissues were was a major factor shaping TCR repertoire composition, regardless of disease or transplant status.

Reading from cysteine to phenylalanine, the CDR3 counts 15 amino acids. Left in the record is the CDR3 DNA by itself, 45 bases read in frame from the first base. V loses 6 bases of germline sequence and J loses 0 bases, and the interval between the two ends is 11 bases. The germline V gene gives CDR1 as MDHEN and CDR2 as SYDVKM. Library generation was performed with the immunoSEQ multiplex PCR assay. Adaptive Biotechnologies performed the TCRbeta CDR3 sequencing at survey depth and reported CDR3 sequences, V/J genes, productive frequency and template counts. Amplification of TCR beta CDR3 regions was performed from genomic DNA rather than from RNA. Per the original workflow: Jensen-Shannon divergence was used to quantify pairwise repertoire overlap between tissues, with a value of 1 indicating complete divergence and a value of 0 indicating identical repertoires. Tissues were grouped by single-linkage agglomerative hierarchical clustering of pairwise JSD values, and the clustering results were shown as dendrograms. GLIPH2 was run on all patient samples with simulation_depth 1000, kmer_min_depth 3, cdr3_length_cutoff 8, keeping groups with more than two unique CDR3s. A standardized tissue-overlap score extrapolated Jaccard GLIPH-group overlap across patients to a standard repertoire size of 1000 clones. Associations of diversity with clinical or experimental variables used linear mixed-effect models with tissue fixed effects and individual random effects. Imported from immuneACCESS, the table was reduced by TCRdb to in-frame sequences with V and J called. These copies leave out some clones; in studies compared against another copy, an unresolved V gene accounts for under half, and the cause of the remainder is not known. V and J calls and clone size are copied from that table; D and trimming were computed from the DNA. The table for this sample lists roughly 470 clones; approximately 46% of them were counted only once. The ten most abundant clones make up roughly 80% of the sample.

Read against the paper, the sample's time point label means: human tissue collected at research (rapid) autopsy. Over an approximately 3-year period, about seven adult allo-HCT recipients with steroid-refractory GVHD were prospectively enrolled in a research-autopsy study. Every GVHD patient had gastrointestinal GVHD and was given several lines of GVHD-directed therapy, and roughly five of the GVHD patients also had skin involvement. After a median post-mortem interval of around 10 hours, the autopsy tissues collected included GI sites spanning esophagus to rectum, along with liver, skin and lymphoid organs including spleen. Each autopsy specimen was bisected, with one portion flash-frozen in liquid nitrogen and the remainder formalin-fixed, and the outer muscle layers of GI specimens were removed. Genomic DNA was extracted from frozen tissues using the Mag-Bind Blood & Tissue DNA HDQ 96 Kit on a Chemagic 360 or the DNeasy Blood & Tissue Kit. Because of concern about red blood cell contamination, the extracted DNA went through further purification with the Genomic DNA Clean & Concentrator-25 kit.

The TCR originated in a female patient aged 40-69 years with steroid-refractory graft-versus-host disease after an allogeneic stem cell transplant. After a transplant, some T cells may be of graft donor origin. Sequencing used skin, obtained at autopsy. The V and J segments used are TRBV28 and TRBJ2-2; tentative D gene TRBD1, with 6 bases matching. Here is the DNA: TGTGCCAGCAGGTCTTGGACAGCGAACACCGGGGAGCTGTTTTTT. Protein translation: CASRSWTANTGELFF.